Listed here is a single TCR beta chain. Its target is not known. The source of the sample is a study of siplizumab effects on memory and regulatory T cells. TCRdb's copy holds only in-frame clones and misses some; the assay was immunoSEQ multiplex PCR. The sample consists of roughly 100,000 clones, about 94% of them appearing once. Points from the study as a whole: Whether proliferating Tregs in siplizumab cultures suppress was not functionally confirmed. Researchers could not give a naive or memory phenotype to roughly 75-95% of proliferating CD4+ or CD8+ clones. A minor fraction of alloreactive clones, and no more, mapped to unstimulated subsets. Naive T cells appeared more varied than memory cells and looked like key alloresponse contributors.

Trimming took 1 base from V and 6 from J, leaving 16 bases between them. The length of the CDR3 is 16 residues. From germline, CDR1 is SGHDN and CDR2 FVKESK. Sequencing input: CD4+ T cells sorted from blood. The origin of this receptor is a human donor in good health. The chain joins TRBV14 to TRBJ2-1; D is possibly TRBD2 (5 bases). DNA of the CDR3: TGTGCCAGCAGCCAAGTAGTGGTAGGACGGGGCAATGAGCAGTTCTTC. It translates to CASSQVVVGRGNEQFF.